This TCR beta chain is from a study of CD8+ T cells in alopecia areata. TCR sequencing used cDNA made by reverse transcription of extracted RNA. Method: immunoSEQ multiplex PCR; TCRdb's copy keeps in-frame clones and lacks some. The top ten clones hold under 5% of a sample with about 200,000 clones, about 56% of them seen once. With respect to this clone: Its matching antigen is unknown. A read error is likely here: a far larger clone is one base away. The identical CDR3 is also encoded by other nucleotide sequences in the sample.

General study findings and limits: Normal scalp had lower clonality than lesional scalp, with alopecia totalis/universalis lesions showing this most strongly. Between patients, shared TCR sequences were less clear than in mice. This was possibly due in part to HLA diversity in the patient population.

Sequencing was carried out using CD8+ T cells sorted from blood. The TCR sequence derives from a human donor in good health.

The CDR3 nucleotides read TGCGCCAGCAGCCAGGACAGGGAAGGCTCACCCCTCCACTTT. It codes for CASSQDREGSPLHF. This sequence joins TRBV4-1 and TRBJ1-6; TRBD1 aligns across 8 bases. The trim removed 3 bases at V and 10 bases at J, leaving 5 bases unmatched. Germline CDR1 and CDR2: MGHRA and YSYEKL. The CDR3 is made up of 14 amino acids.